What follows is one T cell receptor beta chain and its context. This record belongs to a study of response to subunit inactivated influenza vaccine. The CDR3 is 14 residues long. With 4 bases clipped from V and 7 bases from J, the junction kept 5 bases outside the gene matches. Germline CDR1 MNHEY, CDR2 SVGAGI. TCRdb itself ran the RT-PCR reads through MiXCR, one entry per CDR3 protein. The sample has 500,000 to 600,000 distinct CDR3 sequences, about 11% seen once. These data were likewise used in another study, on T cells expressing NK-cell markers. From that paper: Generation of TCR beta cDNA was performed by 5'RACE template switching incorporating UMIs.

The clonotype originates from a man between 45 and 60 years old who received an inactivated influenza vaccine. The material was PBMCs from blood, obtained on the day of vaccination. V gene TRBV6-5 combines with J gene TRBJ2-1; 9 bases map to TRBD2. CDR3 sequence reads: CASSSGTSMNEQFF. CDR3 coding DNA: TGTGCCAGCAGTTCGGGGACTAGCATGAATGAGCAGTTCTTC.